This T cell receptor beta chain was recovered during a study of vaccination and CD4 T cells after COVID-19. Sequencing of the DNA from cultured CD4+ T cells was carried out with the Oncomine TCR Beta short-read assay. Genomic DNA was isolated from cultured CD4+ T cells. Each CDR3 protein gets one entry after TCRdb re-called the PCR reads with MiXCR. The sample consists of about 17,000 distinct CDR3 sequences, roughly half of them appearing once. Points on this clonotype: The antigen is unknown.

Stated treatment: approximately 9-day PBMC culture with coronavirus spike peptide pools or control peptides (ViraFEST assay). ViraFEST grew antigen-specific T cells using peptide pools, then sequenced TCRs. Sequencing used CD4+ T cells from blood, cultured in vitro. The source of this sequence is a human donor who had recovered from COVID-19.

This CDR3 is CASSNTRGPESNQPQHF. CDR3 DNA sequence: TGTGCCAGCAGCAATACGAGGGGGCCGGAGAGCAATCAGCCCCAGCATTTT. The chain is built from TRBV7-2 and TRBJ1-5; TRBD1 agrees at 7 bases. Per the germline V gene, CDR1 is SGHTA and CDR2 is FQGNSA. The CDR3 consists of 17 residues. The ends lost 5 bases at V and 1 base at J; junction bases unmatched: 11.